This T cell receptor beta chain stems from a study of early T cells in non-severe SARS-CoV-2 infection. Attachment of unique molecular identifiers to individual cDNA molecules was performed. Each CDR3 protein is one row after TCRdb ran MiXCR on the 5' RACE reads. Of 75,000 to 80,000 distinct CDR3 sequences listed, 10% to 12% are singletons. Ten or more counts support this clonotype. V gave up 6 bases and J gave up 1 base, with 9 bases separating them. The CDR3 runs to 14 residues. CDR1 and CDR2 (germline): SEHNR, FQNEAQ (reference sequence). The clonotype comes from an adult who was a healthcare worker with PCR-confirmed SARS-CoV-2 infection or an uninfected control (not recorded which). The source was whole blood, collected at baseline. The chain uses TRBV7-9 and TRBJ2-2; D gene unclear. CDR3 loop: CASSPQKNTGELFF. The CDR3 DNA is TGTGCCAGCAGTCCACAGAAGAACACCGGGGAGCTGTTTTTT.